Each of the 18 T cell receptor beta chains below was sequenced from the same sample in a study of vaccination effects on CD4 cells after COVID-19. These receptors have no known antigen. Antigen-specific CD4+ T cells expanded by the ViraFEST assay with viral peptide pools were then sequenced. CD4+ T cells were isolated after 10 days of culture. The person had a PCR-confirmed SARS-CoV-2 infection during March to December 2020. Some clones are missing from TCRdb's copy, which holds only in-frame ones; the method was immunoSEQ multiplex PCR. Here the sample spans 40,000 or so clones, about 68% being singletons. The specimen comprised CD4+ T cells from PBMCs cultured with a peptide pool, sampled before COVID-19 vaccination. The origin of the receptors is a human donor who had a prior SARS-CoV-2 infection.

V usage is TRBV7-2 and J usage is TRBJ2-1, with 7 bases identical to TRBD1. The CDR3 is made up of 15 amino acids. CDR1 is SGHTA and CDR2 is FQGNSA in the germline V gene. J lost 2 bases, V lost 4 bases, and 5 bases had no gene match. CDR3 bases: TGTGCCAGCAGCTCCGGACAGGTTGCCTACAATGAGCAGTTCTTC. Protein sequence: CASSSGQVAYNEQFF. The whole variable domain, remainder taken from reference TRBV7-2 and TRBJ2-1, is GAGVSQSPSNKVTEKGKDVELRCDPISGHTALYWYRQSLGQGLEFLIYFQGNSAPDKSGLPSDRFSAERTGGSVSTLTIQRTQQEDSAVYLCASSSGQVAYNEQFFGPGTRLTVL.

The chain recombines TRBV19 with TRBJ2-6; the match to TRBD1 covers 10 bases. The CDR3 spans 17 residues. Per the germline V gene, CDR1 is LNHDA and CDR2 is SQIVND (reference sequence). After removal of 4 bases from V and 0 bases from J, the junction contained 3 bases not matched to a gene. As DNA, the CDR3 is TGTGCCAGTAGTACTGGACAGGGGGACTCTGGGGCCAACGTCCTGACTTTC. This gives the protein CASSTGQGDSGANVLTF.

The table lists this clone with a count of one. This chain links TRBV6-5 with TRBJ1-1; 7 bases map to TRBD1. Germline CDR1 MNHEY, CDR2 SVGAGI. The CDR3 is 13 amino acids. J lost 1 base, V lost 7 bases, and 3 bases had no gene match. In DNA form, the CDR3 reads TGTGCCAGCATCCGGGACAGGAACACTGAAGCTTTCTTT. Translated: CASIRDRNTEAFF.

V and J are TRBV11-2 and TRBJ1-3, with D tentatively TRBD1 (5 bases). V was trimmed by 5 bases and J by 4 bases, leaving 18 bases between them. CDR1 is SGHAT, CDR2 FQNNGV, per germline. The CDR3 consists of 16 residues. Here the CDR3 DNA reads TGTGCCAGCAGCGTGGGGTATTCGGGGGGAGGAAACACCATATATTTT. This encodes CASSVGYSGGGNTIYF. The variable domain in full, completed from reference TRBV11-2 and TRBJ1-3, reads EAGVAQSPRYKIIEKRQSVAFWCNPISGHATLYWYQQILGQGPKLLIQFQNNGVVDDSQLPKDRFSAERLKGVDSTLKIQPAKLEDSAVYLCASSVGYSGGGNTIYFGEGSWLTVV.

This clone showed up just once. The chain uses TRBV5-6 and TRBJ2-3, with D perhaps TRBD1 (5 bases). Trimming took 2 bases from V and 2 from J, leaving 18 bases between them. Germline CDR1 reads SGHDT; CDR2 reads YYEEEE. The CDR3 runs to 17 residues. The CDR3 region is CASSFLRWDGHTDTQYF. The CDR3 DNA sequence: TGTGCCAGCAGCTTTTTAAGGTGGGATGGACACACAGATACGCAGTATTTT.

The table lists this clone with a few counts. The V gene is TRBV2, the J gene TRBJ2-2; D might be TRBD1 or TRBD2, each matching 5 bases. Trimming pared 7 bases from V and 5 bases from J, leaving 14 bases between. Germline V gene sequence: CDR1 SNHLY, CDR2 FYNNEI. The CDR3 loop spans 14 amino acids. In DNA form, the CDR3 reads TGTGCCAGCACCATTAGGGGAGAGACCGGGGAGCTGTTTTTT. It translates to CASTIRGETGELFF.

J is TRBJ2-5 and V is TRBV30; D call uncertain. Trimming shortened V by 4 bases and J by 1 base, and 10 bases separated the two germline ends. CDR3 size: 13 residues. The germline gives CDR1 GTSNPN, CDR2 SVGIG (reference sequence). Here the CDR3 reads CAWNSQAQETQYF. CDR3 coding DNA: TGTGCCTGGAATTCCCAGGCCCAAGAGACCCAGTACTTC.

The chain is built from TRBV3-1 (or the pseudogene TRBV3-2) and TRBJ1-6; D is possibly TRBD1 (5 bases). Germline V gives CDR1 LGHDT, CDR2 YNNKEL (reference sequence). The V and J ends lost 5 bases and 14 bases respectively, with 25 bases between them. There are 16 residues in the CDR3. DNA of the CDR3: TGTGCCAGCAGCAAAGGGGAGCTTGGTGCTCTCCGATCCCTCCACTTT. Protein sequence: CASSKGELGALRSLHF.

The chain has TRBV6-5 and TRBJ2-3; 7 nucleotides line up with TRBD2. V shed 7 bases and J 4 bases; nucleotides not matched to a gene: 5. This CDR3 spans 13 amino acids. Germline V gene sequence: CDR1 MNHEY, CDR2 SVGAGI. The CDR3 nucleotides are TGTGCCAGCACCCGAAGCGGGGCAGATACGCAGTATTTT. As protein: CASTRSGADTQYF.

V and J are TRBV7-2 and TRBJ2-1, with D tentatively TRBD1 or TRBD2 (6 bases each). Trimming pared 4 bases from V and 0 bases from J, leaving 13 bases between. This CDR3 is built from 16 residues. CDR1 and CDR2 (germline): SGHTA, FQGNSA. The CDR3 spells CASSSRGAFSYNEQFF. CDR3 DNA sequence: TGTGCCAGCAGCTCTAGGGGGGCGTTCTCCTACAATGAGCAGTTCTTC.

A few counts support this clone. The CDR3 DNA is TGTGCCAGCAGCTTGGGGCGGGGAAACACCATATATTTT. Its translation: CASSLGRGNTIYF. The chain combines TRBV5-6 with TRBJ1-3; D is unresolved. The CDR3 covers 13 residues. CDR1 is SGHDT and CDR2 is YYEEEE in the germline V gene. The V and J ends lost 0 bases and 4 bases respectively, with 5 bases between them.

The V and J genes are TRBV2 and TRBJ1-1; D call uncertain. CDR3 length: 14 residues. Looked up from germline, CDR1 is SNHLY and CDR2 is FYNNEI. V was pared by 4 bases and J by 4 bases, with 13 bases between. The CDR3 DNA follows: TGTGCCAGCAGTGTCACGATTAGTCTCACTGAAGCTTTCTTT. This encodes CASSVTISLTEAFF.

The J gene is TRBJ2-7, the V gene TRBV9; 9 positions agree with TRBD1. V lost 4 bases, J lost 6 bases, and 8 bases stayed unmatched. Germline V gives CDR1 SGDLS, CDR2 YYNGEE. The CDR3 covers 14 residues. The CDR3 region is CASSPDLDRGEQYF. The CDR3 coding sequence is TGTGCCAGCAGCCCTGACCTGGACAGGGGCGAGCAGTACTTC.

In this sample, this clone turned up a few times. CDR3 DNA: TGCGCCAGCAGCTTGGGACTAGCCGAGACAGATACGCAGTATTTT. Its protein product is CASSLGLAETDTQYF. J is TRBJ2-3 and V is TRBV5-1; TRBD2 matches at 7 bases. Germline-derived CDR1 and CDR2 are SGHRS and YFSETQ. The V segment lost 0 bases and the J segment 3 bases; nucleotides outside the gene matches: 4. This CDR3 region has 15 residues.

The V and J genes are TRBV12-3 or TRBV12-4 and TRBJ2-1, with D perhaps matching TRBD1 (6 bases). The V end was cut by 4 bases, the J end by 8 bases, with 6 bases between. The CDR3 contains 11 residues. CDR3 sequence reads: CASSYRDEQFF. The CDR3 DNA reads TGTGCCAGCAGTTACAGGGATGAGCAGTTCTTC.

This chain joins TRBV6-5 and TRBJ1-6, with TRBD1 matching 9 bases. V gave up 10 bases and J gave up 9 bases; unmatched junction bases: 13. This CDR3 has 15 residues. The germline V gene has CDR1 MNHEY and CDR2 SVGAGI. The chain's CDR3 is CATSRGQGGGSPLHF. The CDR3 bases are TGTGCCACCTCGAGGGGACAGGGTGGAGGTTCACCCCTCCACTTT.

The sample holds one count of this clone. The chain couples TRBV15 to TRBJ2-7; D remains unclear. The CDR3 consists of 15 residues. V was trimmed by 0 bases and J by 1 base, leaving 10 bases between them. Germline loops: CDR1 LNHNV, CDR2 YYDKDF (reference sequence). CDR3 amino acids: CATSRESPPSYEQYF. As DNA, the CDR3 is TGTGCCACCAGCAGAGAGTCGCCGCCTTCCTACGAGCAGTACTTC.

The rearrangement uses TRBV7-9 and TRBJ1-1; 7 bases match TRBD1. CDR1 and CDR2 (germline): SEHNR, FQNEAQ (reference sequence). Germline trimming cut 2 bases from V and 5 bases from J; bases unmatched to any gene: 8. The CDR3 contains 15 residues. The CDR3 loop reads CASSLHRQGSTEAFF. In DNA, the CDR3 is TGTGCCAGCAGCTTACATAGACAGGGATCTACTGAAGCTTTCTTT. Drawing the rest from reference TRBV7-9 and TRBJ1-1, the complete variable domain is DTGVSQNPRHKITKRGQNVTFRCDPISEHNRLYWYRQTLGQGPEFLTYFQNEAQLEKSRLLSDRFSAERPKGSFSTLEIQRTEQGDSAMYLCASSLHRQGSTEAFFGQGTRLTVV.